This T cell receptor (beta chain) was identified during a study of early T cells in non-severe SARS-CoV-2 infection. Across the whole study: Sequencing input comprised bulk RNA from unsorted whole blood; chain pairing was not available. General study points: VDJdb matching, biased toward anti-spike CD8 responses, missed private and CD4 specificities.

A word on this clonotype: What it binds is not known.

V dropped 5 bases and J dropped 4 bases, with 15 bases sitting between them. This CDR3 has 15 amino acids. Unique molecular identifiers tagged individual cDNA molecules. MiXCR was run by TCRdb on the 5' RACE reads, yielding one entry per CDR3 protein. The sample consists of tens of thousands of distinct CDR3 sequences, 12% of them appearing once. The sequence came from an adult who was a healthcare worker with PCR-confirmed SARS-CoV-2 infection or an uninfected control (not recorded which). Material for sequencing was whole blood. This chain joins TRBV12-3 or TRBV12-4 and TRBJ1-5; possibly TRBD1 for D (6 bases). This CDR3 reads CASSAQGSTNQPQHF. The CDR3 DNA is TGTGCCAGCAGTGCACAGGGAAGTACTAATCAGCCCCAGCATTTT.